Following are 21 T cell receptor beta chains from one sample sequenced in a study of STAT5B mutations in CD4+ large granular lymphocyte leukemia. Method: immunoSEQ multiplex PCR; TCRdb's copy keeps in-frame clones and lacks some. The sample comprises almost 30,000 clones, more than 60% of which are singletons, and about 6% rests with the top ten. Sequencing was done on a sample of CD4+ T cells from blood buffy coats. These TCRs come from a human donor in good health.

The chain has TRBV7-2 and TRBJ2-1, with 8 bases aligning to TRBD2. CDR3 size: 14 residues. The junction had 5 bases not matched to a gene; V was cut back by 0 bases and J by 10 bases. In germline, CDR1 is SGHTA, CDR2 FQGNSA. The CDR3 loop is CASSLARLAGEQFF. The CDR3 bases are TGTGCCAGCAGCTTAGCGCGTTTAGCGGGGGAGCAGTTCTTC.

This clone was seen a handful of times. This sequence joins TRBV7-9 and TRBJ1-1; D is possibly TRBD1 (5 bases). Germline CDR1 SEHNR, CDR2 FQNEAQ (reference sequence). CDR3 length equals 15 residues. Trimming left V 5 bases short and J 1 base short, with 14 bases between. CDR3 sequence (DNA): TGTGCCAGCAGCGCATTGACAGTATCGAACACTGAAGCTTTCTTT. Translation gives CASSALTVSNTEAFF.

The chain links TRBV7-9 to TRBJ2-3; D may match TRBD1 or TRBD2 (5 bases each). In germline, CDR1 is SEHNR, CDR2 FQNEAQ (reference sequence). This CDR3 region has 15 residues. V was clipped by 4 bases and J by 1 base, with 12 bases between them. CDR3 residues: CASSSRMGGTDTQYF. CDR3 bases: TGTGCCAGCAGCTCCAGGATGGGGGGCACAGATACGCAGTATTTT.

This clone was detected a few times. The rearrangement joins TRBV5-8 to TRBJ2-5, with D unclear. This CDR3 is built from 15 residues. CDR1 SGHTS and CDR2 YDEGEE come from the germline V gene. V lost 4 bases to trimming and J lost 0 bases, with 13 bases between them. CDR3 in amino acids: CASSPANLYQETQYF. CDR3 DNA sequence: TGTGCCAGCAGCCCCGCTAATTTGTACCAAGAGACCCAGTACTTC.

The chain has TRBV6-4 and TRBJ1-1; no reliable D call. Germline lookup yields CDR1 MRHNA and CDR2 SNTAGT. The CDR3 length is 15 residues. The ends were cut back, 3 bases at V and 2 bases at J, with 13 bases in the middle. The chain's CDR3 is CASSETGFPNTEAFF. CDR3 DNA sequence: TGTGCCAGCAGTGAGACCGGATTTCCAAACACTGAAGCTTTCTTT.

The genes are TRBV4-2 and TRBJ2-1, with 10 bases aligning to TRBD2. V was clipped by 8 bases and J by 2 bases; unmatched bases: 6. This CDR3 has 15 residues. The germline V gene encodes CDR1 LGHNA and CDR2 YNFKEQ. The CDR3 DNA is TGTGCCAGCGCCCGGAGCGGGGGGGCCTACAATGAGCAGTTCTTC. Translating it yields CASARSGGAYNEQFF.

This rearrangement joins TRBV7-9 to TRBJ1-4; D not resolved. The CDR3 covers 14 residues. Looked up from germline, CDR1 is SEHNR and CDR2 is FQNEAQ (reference sequence). Deletions cut 3 bases from V and 7 bases from J, with 12 bases between. The CDR3 bases are TGTGCCAGCAGCTTTCCGGGCGGGCGTGAAAAACTGTTTTTT. Translating gives CASSFPGGREKLFF.

The V gene is TRBV19, the J gene TRBJ1-5, with a possible D match to TRBD1 (6 bases). This CDR3 has 14 residues. V lost 7 bases to trimming and J lost 6 bases, with 16 bases between them. Per the germline V gene, CDR1 is LNHDA and CDR2 is SQIVND (reference sequence). In nucleotides, the CDR3 is TGTGCCAGTACCATAGGGGGGGGGCTTCAGCCCCAGCATTTT. Translation: CASTIGGGLQPQHF.

The rearrangement joins TRBV29-1 to TRBJ2-4; 9 bases map to TRBD2. Germline V gene lookup returns CDR1 SQVTM and CDR2 ANQGSEA. The CDR3 consists of 14 residues. V dropped 4 bases and J dropped 7; count of bases not matched to a gene: 8. The chain's CDR3 is CSVVSAGGSNIQYF. DNA of the CDR3: TGCAGCGTTGTCTCGGCGGGGGGGTCCAACATTCAGTACTTC. The variable domain in full, with the rest retrieved from reference TRBV29-1 and TRBJ2-4, is SAVISQKPSRDICQRGTSLTIQCQVDSQVTMMFWYRQQPGQSLTLIATANQGSEATYESGFVIDKFPISRPNLTFSTLTVSNMSPEDSSIYLCSVVSAGGSNIQYFGAGTRLSVL.

The V and J genes are TRBV11-1 and TRBJ2-2; no clear D gene. The CDR3 runs 13 residues. Germline loops: CDR1 SGHAT, CDR2 FQDESV (reference sequence). Trimming pared 6 bases from V and 7 bases from J, leaving 12 bases between. Written as DNA, the CDR3 is TGTGCCAGCAGTTTCGAGGTGGTCGGGGAGCTGTTTTTT. This codes for CASSFEVVGELFF.

CDR3 DNA: TGCGCCAGCAGCCAAGTGACGCTTAACACCGGGGAGCTGTTTTTT. Translation gives CASSQVTLNTGELFF. The chain employs TRBV4-3 and TRBJ2-2; D gene unclear. V dropped 1 base and J dropped 2 bases, with 8 bases sitting between them. Germline V lookup: CDR1 LGHNA, CDR2 YSLEER. The CDR3 loop spans 15 amino acids.

A few counts support this clone. The chain combines TRBV14 with TRBJ1-6; maybe TRBD1 (5 bases). The ends were cut back, 4 bases at V and 0 bases at J, with 7 bases in the middle. There are 15 residues in the CDR3. Germline CDR1 is SGHDN and CDR2 is FVKESK. CDR3 region: CASSPGGSYNSPLHF. In DNA form, the CDR3 reads TGTGCCAGCAGCCCGGGGGGCTCCTATAATTCACCCCTCCACTTT.

The chain combines TRBV28 with TRBJ1-5; a weak D match, TRBD1 (5 bases). The CDR3 spans 13 residues. Germline CDR1 is MDHEN and CDR2 is SYDVKM. Between the trimmed V and J ends, which lost 10 bases and 0 bases, there was a span of 10 bases. CDR3 protein: CATGGDSNQPQHF. As DNA, the CDR3 is TGTGCCACCGGGGGGGATAGCAATCAGCCCCAGCATTTT.

In DNA form, the CDR3 reads TGCGCCAGCAGCCAAGATCGCCGGTCCGGTAGTGAAAAACTGTTTTTT. Its translation: CASSQDRRSGSEKLFF. V gene TRBV4-1 combines with J gene TRBJ1-4; D is unresolved. Between the trimmed V and J ends, which lost 0 bases and 7 bases, there was a span of 15 bases. The V gene's germline CDR1 is MGHRA and CDR2 YSYEKL. The CDR3 length is 16 residues.

The chain is built from TRBV25-1 and TRBJ1-4, with TRBD1 matching 7 bases. Germline trimming cut 4 bases from V and 10 bases from J; bases unmatched to any gene: 15. The germline V gene has CDR1 MGHDK and CDR2 SYGVNS. The CDR3 has 16 residues. The CDR3 coding sequence is TGTGCCAGCAGTGTTAAGGGTCACAGGGGAGGTGGAAAACTGTTTTTT. This codes for CASSVKGHRGGGKLFF.

This sequence joins TRBV5-1 and TRBJ2-5; TRBD1 matches at 7 bases. CDR1 SGHRS and CDR2 YFSETQ come from the germline V gene. The CDR3 contains 16 residues. J gave up 5 bases and V 0 bases, and 10 bases lay outside the gene matches. This CDR3 is CASSLGPGQASETQYF. The CDR3 DNA follows: TGCGCCAGCAGCTTGGGGCCAGGACAGGCAAGCGAGACCCAGTACTTC.

The J gene is TRBJ1-3, the V gene TRBV4-3, with TRBD1 identical over 8 bases. From germline, CDR1 is LGHNA and CDR2 YSLEER. V lost 1 base to trimming and J lost 4 bases; unmatched junction nucleotides: 3. This CDR3 is built from 15 residues. CDR3 amino acids: CASSQGQGIGNTIYF. The CDR3 DNA reads as TGCGCCAGCAGCCAAGGACAGGGGATCGGAAACACCATATATTTT.

A single count supports this clone. The V and J genes are TRBV11-3 and TRBJ2-1; 8 positions match TRBD1. The germline V gene encodes CDR1 SGHNT and CDR2 YENEEA. Losses at the gene ends were 0 bases for V and 1 base for J; bases not matched to a gene: 2. This CDR3 contains 16 residues. CDR3 sequence: CASSLDTGGSYNEQFF. The CDR3 DNA is TGTGCCAGCAGCTTAGATACAGGGGGTTCCTACAATGAGCAGTTCTTC.

The chain uses TRBV7-2 and TRBJ2-2, with D possibly TRBD1 on 6 matching bases. V was clipped by 3 bases and J by 2 bases, with 19 bases between them. In germline, CDR1 is SGHTA, CDR2 FQGNSA. The CDR3 runs to 18 residues. This CDR3 is CASSFTKREGGNTGELFF. The CDR3, as DNA: TGTGCCAGCAGCTTTACGAAGAGGGAAGGGGGTAACACCGGGGAGCTGTTTTTT.

The V call is TRBV4-2, the J call TRBJ1-6; D remains ambiguous. In germline, CDR1 is LGHNA, CDR2 YNFKEQ. This CDR3 has 12 amino acids. Deletions cut 3 bases from V and 7 bases from J, with 4 bases between. DNA for the CDR3: TGTGCCAGCAGCCACAGCAATTCACCCCTCCACTTT. Translated: CASSHSNSPLHF.

The chain links TRBV19 to TRBJ2-3; possible D gene TRBD1, 6 bases. The V end was cut by 0 bases, the J end by 4 bases, with 11 bases between. This CDR3 contains 15 residues. The germline gives CDR1 LNHDA, CDR2 SQIVND (reference sequence). This chain's CDR3 is CASSIEAGVPDTQYF. Here the CDR3 DNA reads TGTGCCAGTAGTATAGAGGCAGGGGTGCCAGATACGCAGTATTTT. The full variable domain, in which reference TRBV19 and TRBJ2-3 provide the parts outside the CDR3, is DGGITQSPKYLFRKEGQNVTLSCEQNLNHDAMYWYRQDPGQGLRLIYYSQIVNDFQKGDIAEGYSVSREKKESFPLTVTSAQKNPTAFYLCASSIEAGVPDTQYFGPGTRLTVL.